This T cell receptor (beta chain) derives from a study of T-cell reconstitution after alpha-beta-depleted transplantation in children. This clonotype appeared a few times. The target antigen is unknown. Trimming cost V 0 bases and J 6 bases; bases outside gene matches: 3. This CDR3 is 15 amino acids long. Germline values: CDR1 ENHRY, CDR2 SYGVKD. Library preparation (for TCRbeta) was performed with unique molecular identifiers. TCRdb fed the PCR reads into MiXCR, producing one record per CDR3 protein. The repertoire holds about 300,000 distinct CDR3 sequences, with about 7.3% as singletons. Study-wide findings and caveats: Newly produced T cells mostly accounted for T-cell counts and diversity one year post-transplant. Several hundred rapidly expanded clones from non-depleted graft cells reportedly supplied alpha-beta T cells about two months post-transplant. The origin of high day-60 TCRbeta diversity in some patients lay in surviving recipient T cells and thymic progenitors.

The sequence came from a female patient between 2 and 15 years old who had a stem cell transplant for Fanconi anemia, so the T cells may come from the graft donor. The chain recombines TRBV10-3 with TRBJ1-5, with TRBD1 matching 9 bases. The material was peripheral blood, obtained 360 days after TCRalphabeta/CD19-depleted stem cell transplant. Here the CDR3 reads CAISESRDRVQPQHF. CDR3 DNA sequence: TGTGCCATCAGTGAGTCTAGGGACAGGGTTCAGCCCCAGCATTTT.